This T cell receptor beta chain is drawn from a study of cytomegalovirus exposure and HLA in healthy donors. Points from the study as a whole: Sequences of the TCR beta chain were said to predict the HLA-A and HLA-B alleles of most subjects accurately. Donor immune exposure was known only as CMV serostatus. Certain sequence variants were highly shared and formed a cluster, and this cluster was likely a sequencing artifact.

The CDR3 loop spans 15 amino acids. V lost 4 bases and J lost 0, with 14 bases in between. Looked up from germline, CDR1 is SGHKS and CDR2 is YYEKEE (reference sequence). The PCR contained 60 Vbeta and 13 Jbeta primers. Produced via immunoSEQ multiplex PCR; TCRdb's table is partial and in-frame only. The data hold 180,000 or so clones, with 82% observed a single time. Worth noting for this clone: Its target is not known.

The genes are TRBV5-5 and TRBJ2-7, with a weak D call TRBD2 (5 bases). What was sequenced was PBMCs. The sequence was obtained from a boy aged 2 to 9 in good health and CMV-seronegative. The DNA of the CDR3 is TGTGCCAGCAGCGAGAGGGCTGTTAGCTCCTACGAGCAGTACTTC. Protein: CASSERAVSSYEQYF. Supplemented by reference TRBV5-5 and TRBJ2-7, the full variable domain reads DAGVTQSPTHLIKTRGQQVTLRCSPISGHKSVSWYQQVLGQGPQFIFQYYEKEERGRGNFPDRFSARQFPNYSSELNVNALLLGDSALYLCASSERAVSSYEQYFGPGTRLTVT.